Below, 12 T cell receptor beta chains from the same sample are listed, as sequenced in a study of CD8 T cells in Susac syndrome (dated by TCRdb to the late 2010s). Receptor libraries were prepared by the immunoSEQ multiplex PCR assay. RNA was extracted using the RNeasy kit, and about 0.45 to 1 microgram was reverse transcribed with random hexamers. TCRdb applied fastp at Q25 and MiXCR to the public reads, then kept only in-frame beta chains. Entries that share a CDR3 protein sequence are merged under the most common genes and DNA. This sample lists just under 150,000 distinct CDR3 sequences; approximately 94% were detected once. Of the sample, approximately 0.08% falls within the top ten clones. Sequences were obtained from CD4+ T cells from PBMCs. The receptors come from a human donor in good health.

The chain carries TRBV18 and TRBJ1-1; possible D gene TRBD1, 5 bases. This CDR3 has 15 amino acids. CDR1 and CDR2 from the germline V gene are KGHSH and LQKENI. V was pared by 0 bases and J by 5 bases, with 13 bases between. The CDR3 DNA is TGTGCCAGCTCACCACCAGGGTGGGGGAAGACTGAAGCTTTCTTT. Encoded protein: CASSPPGWGKTEAFF.

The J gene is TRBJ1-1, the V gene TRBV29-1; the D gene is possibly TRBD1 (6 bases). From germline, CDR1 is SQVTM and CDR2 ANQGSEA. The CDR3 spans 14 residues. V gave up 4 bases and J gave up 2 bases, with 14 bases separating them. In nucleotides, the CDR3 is TGCAGCGTTGCCCCGAAGACAGGAAACACTGAAGCTTTCTTT. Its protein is CSVAPKTGNTEAFF. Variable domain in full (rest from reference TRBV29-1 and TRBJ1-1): SAVISQKPSRDICQRGTSLTIQCQVDSQVTMMFWYRQQPGQSLTLIATANQGSEATYESGFVIDKFPISRPNLTFSTLTVSNMSPEDSSIYLCSVAPKTGNTEAFFGQGTRLTVV.

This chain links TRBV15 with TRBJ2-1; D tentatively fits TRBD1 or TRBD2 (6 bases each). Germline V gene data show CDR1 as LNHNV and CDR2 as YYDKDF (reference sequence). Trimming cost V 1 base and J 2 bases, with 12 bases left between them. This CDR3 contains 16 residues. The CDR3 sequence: CATSRGGTPAYNEQFF. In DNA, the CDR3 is TGTGCCACCAGCAGAGGCGGGACACCAGCCTACAATGAGCAGTTCTTC.

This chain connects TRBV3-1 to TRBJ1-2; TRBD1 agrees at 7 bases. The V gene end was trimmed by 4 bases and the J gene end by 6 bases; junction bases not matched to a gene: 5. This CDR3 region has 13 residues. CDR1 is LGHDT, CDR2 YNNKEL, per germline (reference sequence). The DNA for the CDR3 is TGTGCCAGCAGCCTACAGGGGAAGGATGGCTACACCTTC. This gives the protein CASSLQGKDGYTF. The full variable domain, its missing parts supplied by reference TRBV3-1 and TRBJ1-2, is DTAVSQTPKYLVTQMGNDKSIKCEQNLGHDTMYWYKQDSKKFLKIMFSYNNKELIINETVPNRFSPKSPDKAHLNLHINSLELGDSAVYFCASSLQGKDGYTFGSGTRLTVV.

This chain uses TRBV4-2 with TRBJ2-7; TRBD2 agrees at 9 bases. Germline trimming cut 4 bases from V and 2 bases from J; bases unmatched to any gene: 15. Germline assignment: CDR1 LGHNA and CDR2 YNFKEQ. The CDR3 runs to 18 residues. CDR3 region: CASSPYSGASGTPYEQYF. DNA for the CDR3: TGTGCCAGCAGCCCATACTCCGGGGCTAGCGGGACACCCTACGAGCAGTACTTC.

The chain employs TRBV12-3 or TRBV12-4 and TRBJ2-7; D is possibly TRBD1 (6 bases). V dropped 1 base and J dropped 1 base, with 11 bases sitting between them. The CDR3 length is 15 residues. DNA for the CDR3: TGTGCCAGCAGTTTAGGGGACACGGGATCCTACGAGCAGTACTTC. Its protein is CASSLGDTGSYEQYF.

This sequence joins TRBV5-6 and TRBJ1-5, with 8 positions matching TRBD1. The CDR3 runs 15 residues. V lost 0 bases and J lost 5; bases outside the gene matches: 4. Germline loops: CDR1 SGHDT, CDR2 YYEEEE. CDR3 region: CASSLGTGLYQPQHF. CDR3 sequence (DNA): TGTGCCAGCAGCTTGGGGACAGGGTTGTATCAGCCCCAGCATTTT.

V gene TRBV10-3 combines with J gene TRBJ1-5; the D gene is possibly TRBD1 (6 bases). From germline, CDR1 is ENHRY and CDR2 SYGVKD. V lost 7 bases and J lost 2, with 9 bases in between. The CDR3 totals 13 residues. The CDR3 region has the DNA TGTGCCATCAACGGACAGCGCAATCAGCCCCAGCATTTT. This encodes CAINGQRNQPQHF.

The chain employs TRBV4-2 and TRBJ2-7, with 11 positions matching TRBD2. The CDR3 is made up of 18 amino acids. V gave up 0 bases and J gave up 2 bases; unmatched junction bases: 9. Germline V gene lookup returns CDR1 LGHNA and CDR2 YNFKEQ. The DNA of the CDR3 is TGTGCCAGCAGCCAAGATCCCCTAGCGGGAGGTCGCCCCTACGAGCAGTACTTC. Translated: CASSQDPLAGGRPYEQYF.

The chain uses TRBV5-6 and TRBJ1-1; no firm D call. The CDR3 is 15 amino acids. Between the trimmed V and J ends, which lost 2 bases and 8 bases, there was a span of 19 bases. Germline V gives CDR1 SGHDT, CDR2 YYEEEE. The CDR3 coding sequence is TGTGCCAGCAGCTTTAACCTCGGAGGTAGCGGCGAAGCTTTCTTT. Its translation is CASSFNLGGSGEAFF.

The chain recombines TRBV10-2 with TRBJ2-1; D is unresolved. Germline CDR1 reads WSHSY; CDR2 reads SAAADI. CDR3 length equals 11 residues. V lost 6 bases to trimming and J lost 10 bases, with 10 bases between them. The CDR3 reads CASSPAREQFF. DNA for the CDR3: TGCGCCAGCAGCCCTGCGCGAGAGCAGTTCTTC.

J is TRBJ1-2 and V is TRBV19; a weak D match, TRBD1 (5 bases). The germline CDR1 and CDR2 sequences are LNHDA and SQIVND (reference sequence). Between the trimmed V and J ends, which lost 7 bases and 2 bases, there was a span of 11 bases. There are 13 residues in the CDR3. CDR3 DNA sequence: TGTGCCAGTACGCGGGGCGTGAACTATGGCTACACCTTC. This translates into CASTRGVNYGYTF.